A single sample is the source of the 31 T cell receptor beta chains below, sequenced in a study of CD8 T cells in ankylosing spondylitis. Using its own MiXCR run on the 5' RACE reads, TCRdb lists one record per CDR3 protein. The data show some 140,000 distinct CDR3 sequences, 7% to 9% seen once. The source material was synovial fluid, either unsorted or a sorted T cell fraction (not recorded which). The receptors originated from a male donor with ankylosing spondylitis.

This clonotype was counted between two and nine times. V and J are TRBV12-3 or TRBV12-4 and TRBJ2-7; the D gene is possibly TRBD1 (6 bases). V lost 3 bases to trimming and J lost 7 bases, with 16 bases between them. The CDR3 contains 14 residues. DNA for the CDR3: TGTGCCAGCAGTTTTAGGTCGGCAGGGGTGGAGCAGTACTTC. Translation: CASSFRSAGVEQYF.

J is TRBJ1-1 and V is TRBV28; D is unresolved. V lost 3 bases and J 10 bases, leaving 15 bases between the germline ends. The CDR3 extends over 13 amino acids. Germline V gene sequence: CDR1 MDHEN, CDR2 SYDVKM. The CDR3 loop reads CASSFPPRARAFF. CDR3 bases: TGTGCCAGCAGTTTCCCGCCCCGGGCCCGAGCTTTCTTT.

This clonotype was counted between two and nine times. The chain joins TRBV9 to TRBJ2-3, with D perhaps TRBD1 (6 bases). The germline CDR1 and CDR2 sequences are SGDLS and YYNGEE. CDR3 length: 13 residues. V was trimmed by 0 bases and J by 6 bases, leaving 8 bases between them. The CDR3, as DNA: TGTGCCAGCAGCGTAGGACAGGTGGATACGCAGTATTTT. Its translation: CASSVGQVDTQYF. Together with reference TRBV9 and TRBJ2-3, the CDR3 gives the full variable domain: DSGVTQTPKHLITATGQRVTLRCSPRSGDLSVYWYQQSLDQGLQFLIQYYNGEERAKGNILERFSAQQFPDLHSELNLSSLELGDSALYFCASSVGQVDTQYFGPGTRLTVL.

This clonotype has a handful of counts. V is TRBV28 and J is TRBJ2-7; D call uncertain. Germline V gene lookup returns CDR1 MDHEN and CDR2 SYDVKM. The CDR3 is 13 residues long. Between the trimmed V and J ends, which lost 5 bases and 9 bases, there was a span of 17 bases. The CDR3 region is CASSPPNPVAQYF. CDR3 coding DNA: TGTGCCAGCAGTCCCCCTAACCCAGTCGCGCAGTACTTC.

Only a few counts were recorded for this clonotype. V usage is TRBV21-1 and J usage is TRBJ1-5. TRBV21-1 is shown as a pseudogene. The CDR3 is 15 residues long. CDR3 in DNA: TGTGCCAGCAGCGGTAGTCAATATAGGTATCAGCCCCAGCATTTT. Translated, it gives CASSGSQYRYQPQHF.

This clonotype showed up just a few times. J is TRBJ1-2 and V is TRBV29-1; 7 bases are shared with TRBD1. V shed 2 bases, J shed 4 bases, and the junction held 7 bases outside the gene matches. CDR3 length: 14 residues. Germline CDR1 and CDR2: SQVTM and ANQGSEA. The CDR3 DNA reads TGCAGCGTTGAATTACAGGGGATTGGCTATGGCTACACCTTC. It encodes CSVELQGIGYGYTF. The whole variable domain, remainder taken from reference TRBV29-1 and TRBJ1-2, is SAVISQKPSRDICQRGTSLTIQCQVDSQVTMMFWYRQQPGQSLTLIATANQGSEATYESGFVIDKFPISRPNLTFSTLTVSNMSPEDSSIYLCSVELQGIGYGYTFGSGTRLTVV.

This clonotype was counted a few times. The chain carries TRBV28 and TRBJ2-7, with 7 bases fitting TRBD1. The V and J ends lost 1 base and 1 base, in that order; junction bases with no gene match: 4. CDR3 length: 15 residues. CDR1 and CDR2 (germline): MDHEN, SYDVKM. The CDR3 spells CASSLLQGLSYEQYF. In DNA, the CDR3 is TGTGCCAGCAGTTTATTACAGGGGCTATCCTACGAGCAGTACTTC.

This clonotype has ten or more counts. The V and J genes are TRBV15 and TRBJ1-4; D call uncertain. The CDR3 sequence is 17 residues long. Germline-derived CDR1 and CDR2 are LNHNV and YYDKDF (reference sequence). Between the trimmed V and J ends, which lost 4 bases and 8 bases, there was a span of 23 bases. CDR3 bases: TGTGCCACCAGCACAGACATCCCGAGGTCCAATGCGGAAAAACTGTTTTTT. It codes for CATSTDIPRSNAEKLFF.

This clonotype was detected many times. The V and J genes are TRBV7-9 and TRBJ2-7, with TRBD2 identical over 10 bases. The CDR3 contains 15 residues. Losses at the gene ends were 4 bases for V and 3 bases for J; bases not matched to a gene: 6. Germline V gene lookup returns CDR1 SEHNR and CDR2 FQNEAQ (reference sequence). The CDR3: CASSSGGLAVYEQYF. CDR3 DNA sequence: TGTGCCAGCAGCTCGGGAGGACTAGCGGTCTACGAGCAGTACTTC. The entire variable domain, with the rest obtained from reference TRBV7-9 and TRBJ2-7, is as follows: DTGVSQNPRHKITKRGQNVTFRCDPISEHNRLYWYRQTLGQGPEFLTYFQNEAQLEKSRLLSDRFSAERPKGSFSTLEIQRTEQGDSAMYLCASSSGGLAVYEQYFGPGTRLTVT.

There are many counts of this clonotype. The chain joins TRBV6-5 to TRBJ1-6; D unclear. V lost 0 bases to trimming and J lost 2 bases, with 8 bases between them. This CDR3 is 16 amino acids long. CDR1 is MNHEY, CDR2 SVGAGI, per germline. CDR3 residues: CASSYSSGTYNSPLHF. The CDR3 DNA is TGTGCCAGCAGTTACTCGTCCGGGACCTATAATTCACCCCTCCACTTT.

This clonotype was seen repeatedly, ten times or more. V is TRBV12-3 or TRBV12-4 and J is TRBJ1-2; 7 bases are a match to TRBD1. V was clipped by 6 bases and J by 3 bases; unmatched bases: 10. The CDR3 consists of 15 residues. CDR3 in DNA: TGTGCCAGCAGCTATTCCGGGACAGATCACTATGGCTACACCTTC. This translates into CASSYSGTDHYGYTF.

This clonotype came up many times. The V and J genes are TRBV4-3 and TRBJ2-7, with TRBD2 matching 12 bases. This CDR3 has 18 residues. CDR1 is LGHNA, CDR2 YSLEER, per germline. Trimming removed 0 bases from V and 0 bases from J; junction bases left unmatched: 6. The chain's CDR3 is CASSQEVSSGGVSYEQYF. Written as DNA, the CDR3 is TGCGCCAGCAGCCAAGAAGTGTCTAGCGGGGGGGTCTCCTACGAGCAGTACTTC.

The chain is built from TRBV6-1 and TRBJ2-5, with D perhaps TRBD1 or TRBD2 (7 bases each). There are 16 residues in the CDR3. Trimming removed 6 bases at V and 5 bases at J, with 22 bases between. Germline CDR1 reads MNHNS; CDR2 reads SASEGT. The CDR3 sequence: CASSPHQTGRVETQYF. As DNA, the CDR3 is TGTGCCAGCAGCCCCCATCAGACAGGGAGGGTTGAGACCCAGTACTTC.

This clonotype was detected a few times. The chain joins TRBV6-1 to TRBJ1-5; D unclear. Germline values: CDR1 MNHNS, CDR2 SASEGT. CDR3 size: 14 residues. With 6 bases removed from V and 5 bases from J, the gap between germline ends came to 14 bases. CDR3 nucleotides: TGTGCCAGCAGCCCGGGTCCTAATTATCAGCCCCAGCATTTT. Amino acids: CASSPGPNYQPQHF.

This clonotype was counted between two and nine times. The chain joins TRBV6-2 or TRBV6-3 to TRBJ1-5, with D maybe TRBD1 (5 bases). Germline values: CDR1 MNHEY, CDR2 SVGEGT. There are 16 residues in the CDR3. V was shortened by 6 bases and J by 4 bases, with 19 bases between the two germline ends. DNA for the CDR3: TGTGCCAGCAGCCATGTCAGGGAAGTATGGAATCAGCCCCAGCATTTT. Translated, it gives CASSHVREVWNQPQHF.

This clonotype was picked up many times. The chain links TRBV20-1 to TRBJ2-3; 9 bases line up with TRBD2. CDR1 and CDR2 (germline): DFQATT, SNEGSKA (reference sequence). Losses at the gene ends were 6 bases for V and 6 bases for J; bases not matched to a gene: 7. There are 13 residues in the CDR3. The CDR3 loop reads CSAPGLAYDTQYF. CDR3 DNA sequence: TGCAGTGCCCCGGGACTAGCATACGATACGCAGTATTTT.

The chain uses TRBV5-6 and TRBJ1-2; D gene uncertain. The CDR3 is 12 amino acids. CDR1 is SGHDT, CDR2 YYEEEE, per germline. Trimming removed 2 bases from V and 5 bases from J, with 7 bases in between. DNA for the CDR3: TGTGCCAGCAGCTTTGCTACTTATGGCTACACCTTC. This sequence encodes CASSFATYGYTF.

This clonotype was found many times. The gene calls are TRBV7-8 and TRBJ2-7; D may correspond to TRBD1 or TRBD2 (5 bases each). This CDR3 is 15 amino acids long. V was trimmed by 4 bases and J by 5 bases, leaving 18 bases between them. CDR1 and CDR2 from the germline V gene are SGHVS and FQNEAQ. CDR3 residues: CASSSSRGTDDEQYF. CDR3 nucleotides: TGTGCCAGCAGCTCGTCGAGGGGCACCGATGACGAGCAGTACTTC.

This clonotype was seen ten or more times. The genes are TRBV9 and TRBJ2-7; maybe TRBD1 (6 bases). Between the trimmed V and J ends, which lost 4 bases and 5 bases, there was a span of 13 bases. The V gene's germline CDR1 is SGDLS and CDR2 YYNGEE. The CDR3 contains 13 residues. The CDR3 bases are TGTGCCAGCAGCTCGGACAGAAATAACGAGCAGTACTTC. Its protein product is CASSSDRNNEQYF.

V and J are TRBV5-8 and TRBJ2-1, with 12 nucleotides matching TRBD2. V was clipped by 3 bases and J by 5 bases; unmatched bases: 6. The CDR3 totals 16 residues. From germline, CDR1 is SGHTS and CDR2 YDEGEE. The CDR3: CASSSPLAGGNNEQFF. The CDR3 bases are TGTGCCAGCAGCTCTCCCCTAGCGGGAGGGAACAATGAGCAGTTCTTC.

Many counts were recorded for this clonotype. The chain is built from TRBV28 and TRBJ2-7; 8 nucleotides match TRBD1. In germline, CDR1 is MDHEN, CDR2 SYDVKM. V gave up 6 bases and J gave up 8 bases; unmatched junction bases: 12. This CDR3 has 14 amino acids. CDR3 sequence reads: CASRPGTGLLQQYF. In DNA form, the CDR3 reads TGTGCCAGCAGGCCAGGGACAGGTCTTTTACAGCAGTACTTC.

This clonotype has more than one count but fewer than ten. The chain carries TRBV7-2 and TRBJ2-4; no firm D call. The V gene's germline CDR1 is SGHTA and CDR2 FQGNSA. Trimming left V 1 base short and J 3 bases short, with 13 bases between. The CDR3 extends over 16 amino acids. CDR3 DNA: TGTGCCAGCAGCTTAGTCGGGTCGCTGGACAAAAACATTCAGTACTTC. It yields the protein CASSLVGSLDKNIQYF.

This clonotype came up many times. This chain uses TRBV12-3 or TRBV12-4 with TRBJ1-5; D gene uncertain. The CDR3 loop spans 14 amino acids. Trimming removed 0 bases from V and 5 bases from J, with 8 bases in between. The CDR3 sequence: CASSLASGYQPQHF. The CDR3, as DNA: TGTGCCAGCAGTTTAGCATCTGGTTATCAGCCCCAGCATTTT.

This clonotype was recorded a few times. CDR3 amino acids: CASKGWGVPQETQYF. DNA of the CDR3: TGTGCCAGCAAGGGTTGGGGGGTCCCCCAAGAGACCCAGTACTTC. This sequence joins TRBV2 and TRBJ2-5, with D perhaps matching TRBD2 (6 bases). The CDR3 extends over 15 amino acids. Germline V CDR1 and CDR2: SNHLY, FYNNEI. V lost 7 bases to trimming and J lost 1 base, with 16 bases between them.

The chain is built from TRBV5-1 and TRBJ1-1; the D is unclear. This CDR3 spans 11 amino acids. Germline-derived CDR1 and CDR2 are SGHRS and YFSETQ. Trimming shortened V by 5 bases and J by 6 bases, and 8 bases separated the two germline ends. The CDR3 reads CASRAGPEAFF. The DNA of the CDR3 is TGCGCCAGCAGAGCGGGCCCTGAAGCTTTCTTT.

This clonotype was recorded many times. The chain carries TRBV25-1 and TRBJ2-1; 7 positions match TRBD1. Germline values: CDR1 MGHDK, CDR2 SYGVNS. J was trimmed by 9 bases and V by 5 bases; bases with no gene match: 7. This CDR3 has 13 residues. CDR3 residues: CASSPDRAGEQFF. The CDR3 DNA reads TGTGCCAGCAGTCCCGACAGGGCGGGTGAGCAGTTCTTC. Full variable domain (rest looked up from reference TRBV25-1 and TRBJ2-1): EADIYQTPRYLVIGTGKKITLECSQTMGHDKMYWYQQDPGMELHLIHYSYGVNSTEKGDLSSESTVSRIRTEHFPLTLESARPSHTSQYLCASSPDRAGEQFFGPGTRLTVL.

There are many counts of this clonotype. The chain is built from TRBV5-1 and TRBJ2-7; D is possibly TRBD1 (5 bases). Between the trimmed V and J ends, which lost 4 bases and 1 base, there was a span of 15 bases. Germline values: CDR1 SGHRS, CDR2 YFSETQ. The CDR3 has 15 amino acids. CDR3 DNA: TGCGCCAGCAGCCCTGGGGCTACCCCATCCTACGAGCAGTACTTC. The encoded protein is CASSPGATPSYEQYF. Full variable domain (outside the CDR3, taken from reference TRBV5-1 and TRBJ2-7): KAGVTQTPRYLIKTRGQQVTLSCSPISGHRSVSWYQQTPGQGLQFLFEYFSETQRNKGNFPGRFSGRQFSNSRSEMNVSTLELGDSALYLCASSPGATPSYEQYFGPGTRLTVT.

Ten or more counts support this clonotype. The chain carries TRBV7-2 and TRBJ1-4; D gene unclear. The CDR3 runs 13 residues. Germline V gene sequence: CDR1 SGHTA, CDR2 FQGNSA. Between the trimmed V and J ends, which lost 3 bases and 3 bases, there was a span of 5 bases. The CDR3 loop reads CASSFISNEKLFF. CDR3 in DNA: TGTGCCAGCAGCTTCATTTCTAATGAAAAACTGTTTTTT.

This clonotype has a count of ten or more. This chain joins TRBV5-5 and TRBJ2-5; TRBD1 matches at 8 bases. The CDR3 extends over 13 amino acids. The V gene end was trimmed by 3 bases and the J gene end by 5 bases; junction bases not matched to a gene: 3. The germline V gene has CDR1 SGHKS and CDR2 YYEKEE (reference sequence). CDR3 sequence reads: CASSWTGSETQYF. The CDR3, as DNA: TGTGCCAGCAGCTGGACAGGGTCGGAGACCCAGTACTTC. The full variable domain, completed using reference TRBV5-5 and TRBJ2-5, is DAGVTQSPTHLIKTRGQQVTLRCSPISGHKSVSWYQQVLGQGPQFIFQYYEKEERGRGNFPDRFSARQFPNYSSELNVNALLLGDSALYLCASSWTGSETQYFGPGTRLLVL.

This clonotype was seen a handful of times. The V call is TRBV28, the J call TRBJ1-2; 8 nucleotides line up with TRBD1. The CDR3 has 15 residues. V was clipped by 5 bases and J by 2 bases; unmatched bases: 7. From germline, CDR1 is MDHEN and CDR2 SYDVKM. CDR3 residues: CASSTWTGSNYGYTF. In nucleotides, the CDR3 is TGTGCCAGCAGTACTTGGACAGGGTCCAACTATGGCTACACCTTC.

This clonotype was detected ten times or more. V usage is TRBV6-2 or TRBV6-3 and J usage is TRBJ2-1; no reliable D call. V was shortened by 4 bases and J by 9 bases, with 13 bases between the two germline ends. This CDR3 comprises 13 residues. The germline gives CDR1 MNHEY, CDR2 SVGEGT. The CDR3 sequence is CASSSSPRGEQFF. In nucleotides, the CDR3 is TGTGCCAGCAGTTCCTCCCCTCGCGGTGAGCAGTTCTTC.